Listed below are T cell receptor beta chains from one sample, sequenced in a study of cytomegalovirus exposure and HLA in healthy donors. TCRdb's copy holds only in-frame clones and misses some; the assay was immunoSEQ multiplex PCR. The sample carries approximately 160,000 clones, around 83% recorded once. Sequencing input: PBMCs. The source is a man in his forties or fifties in good health and CMV-seropositive. Each CDR3 is given with its conserved first and last residue. A D gene is named only where the DNA matches it firmly. Only part of the rows carry a size: once, few, many, or a class if the clone is expanded.

CASSQGDRTGGADTQYF TGTGCCAGCAGCCAAGGAGACCGGACAGGGGGGGCAGATACGCAGTATTTT TRBJ2-3 TRBD1 - 17 TRBV4-2
CASSATENQPQHF TGTGCCAGCAGCGCGACAGAGAATCAGCCCCAGCATTTT TRBJ1-5 - - 13 TRBV4-2
CASSSTSGQETQYF TGTGCCAGCAGCTCGACTAGCGGACAAGAGACCCAGTACTTC TRBJ2-5 TRBD2 once 14 TRBV11-2
CASSRSSGTGYVYEQYF TGTGCCAGTAGTAGGAGTTCGGGGACAGGGTATGTCTACGAGCAGTACTTC TRBJ2-7 TRBD1 - 17 TRBV19
CASDNPGQNRGYTF TGCGCCAGCGATAATCCGGGACAGAATCGTGGCTACACCTTC TRBJ1-2 TRBD1 few 14 TRBV5-1
CASSLGPWDRDTGELFF TGTGCCAGCAGCTTAGGCCCATGGGACAGGGACACCGGGGAGCTGTTTTTT TRBJ2-2 TRBD1 - 17 TRBV11-3
CASSLSGGIYNEQFF TGTGCCAGCAGCTTGTCGGGGGGTATCTACAATGAGCAGTTCTTC TRBJ2-1 TRBD2 - 15 TRBV5-4
CASSLGSSGTGTDTQYF TGTGCCAGCAGTTTAGGTAGTAGCGGGACGGGTACAGATACGCAGTATTTT TRBJ2-3 TRBD2 few 17 TRBV27
CASSPGGGAFF TGTGCCAGCAGCCCAGGGGGTGGGGCTTTCTTT TRBJ1-1 TRBD1 - 11 TRBV7-2
CASSLNQEKAFF TGTGCCAGCAGTTTAAATCAGGAAAAAGCTTTCTTT TRBJ1-1 - - 12 TRBV28
CASSDGGGANTEAFF TGTGCCAGCAGTGACGGTGGCGGGGCGAACACTGAAGCTTTCTTT TRBJ1-1 - - 15 TRBV6-1
CASSITGFKKPYEQYF TGTGCCAGCAGTATAACAGGGTTCAAAAAACCCTACGAGCAGTACTTC TRBJ2-7 - few 16 TRBV28
CAISESRFEQYF TGTGCCATCAGTGAGTCCAGGTTCGAGCAGTACTTC TRBJ2-7 - - 12 TRBV10-3
CASSVAGGADTQYF TGTGCCAGCAGTGTAGCGGGCGGGGCAGATACGCAGTATTTT TRBJ2-3 TRBD2 - 14 TRBV7-2
CASSPWVASTDTQYF TGTGCCAGCAGCCCCTGGGTAGCGAGCACAGATACGCAGTATTTT TRBJ2-3 - once 15 TRBV9
CASSFWTRHQWTGLWVQYF TGTGCCAGCAGCTTTTGGACCCGCCACCAATGGACAGGACTCTGGGTCCAGTACTTC TRBJ2-5 TRBD1 - 19 TRBV5-4
CASRGGGRTEAFF TGTGCCAGCAGGGGCGGGGGGCGCACTGAAGCTTTCTTT TRBJ1-1 - few 13 TRBV2
CASRPDRGHTGELFF TGTGCCAGCAGGCCTGACAGGGGTCACACCGGGGAGCTGTTTTTT TRBJ2-2 TRBD1 - 15 TRBV27
CASKTRQGFNQPQHF TGTGCCAGCAAGACTCGACAGGGTTTCAATCAGCCCCAGCATTTT TRBJ1-5 TRBD1 few 15 TRBV6-6
CASSPIGERGTGELFF TGTGCCAGCAGCCCCATCGGTGAGCGAGGCACCGGGGAGCTGTTTTTT TRBJ2-2 - - 16 TRBV13
CASTRTGGVNVLTF TGTGCCAGTACACGGACAGGGGGGGTCAACGTCCTGACTTTC TRBJ2-6 TRBD1 many 14 TRBV19
CASSLGVGTSTDTQYF TGCGCCAGCAGCTTGGGCGTCGGGACTAGCACAGATACGCAGTATTTT TRBJ2-3 - - 16 TRBV5-1
CASRPGTANTGELFF TGTGCCAGCAGACCCGGGACAGCGAACACCGGGGAGCTGTTTTTT TRBJ2-2 TRBD1 few 15 TRBV2
CASSTGSLNTEAFF TGTGCCAGTAGTACCGGGAGCCTGAACACTGAAGCTTTCTTT TRBJ1-1 - - 14 TRBV19
CASSDGTGLNYGYTF TGTGCCAGCAGTGATGGGACAGGGCTAAACTATGGCTACACCTTC TRBJ1-2 TRBD1 - 15 TRBV6-1
CASSLRGGGFF TGTGCCAGCAGTTTAAGGGGCGGGGGTTTCTTT TRBJ1-1 - - 11 TRBV28
CASSVGGSNEQYF TGTGCCTCCTCTGTCGGGGGAAGCAACGAGCAGTACTTC TRBJ2-7 - - 13 TRBV19
CASSIWQGAADTQYF TGTGCCAGTAGTATTTGGCAGGGGGCCGCAGATACGCAGTATTTT TRBJ2-3 TRBD1 few 15 TRBV19
CASSADRGHGGELFF TGTGCCAGCAGCGCCGACAGGGGGCACGGCGGGGAGCTGTTTTTT TRBJ2-2 TRBD1 - 15 TRBV9
CASSLLSGSDEQYF TGTGCCAGCAGCTTATTGTCGGGGTCCGACGAGCAGTACTTC TRBJ2-7 - - 14 TRBV11-2
CASSYQSGSSYEQYF TGTGCCAGCAGTTACCAGAGCGGATCCTCCTACGAGCAGTACTTC TRBJ2-7 - - 15 TRBV6-5
CASSPQEAGIAYEQYF TGTGCCAGCTCACCACAAGAAGCGGGCATTGCCTACGAGCAGTACTTC TRBJ2-7 - - 16 TRBV18
CASSLPGLNTGELFF TGTGCCAGCAGCTTACCCGGTCTGAACACCGGGGAGCTGTTTTTT TRBJ2-2 - - 15 TRBV5-4
CASSQLATGTTEQYF TGTGCCAGCAGCCAACTGGCTACCGGGACAACCGAGCAGTACTTC TRBJ2-7 - - 15 TRBV4-2
CASTKGGSNTEAFF TGTGCCAGCACCAAAGGGGGCTCGAACACTGAAGCTTTCTTT TRBJ1-1 TRBD1 - 14 TRBV5-4
CASSPGLASYF TGTGCCAGCTCCCCGGGACTAGCGTCGTATTTT TRBJ2-3 TRBD2 - 11 TRBV18
CASTAPVGRGMNTEAFF TGTGCCAGCACAGCTCCTGTAGGTCGGGGGATGAACACTGAAGCTTTCTTT TRBJ1-1 - - 17 TRBV28
CAISEPQGDTQYF TGTGCCATCAGTGAGCCACAGGGAGATACGCAGTATTTT TRBJ2-3 - - 13 TRBV10-3
CASSWNTGLAGEQYF TGCGCCAGCAGCTGGAACACGGGACTAGCGGGAGAGCAGTACTTC TRBJ2-5 TRBD2 - 15 TRBV5-1
CASSRMSGGNEQYF TGTGCCAGTAGTAGGATGTCAGGGGGCAACGAGCAGTACTTC TRBJ2-7 TRBD1 - 14 TRBV19
CASSLQGEDGYTF TGTGCCAGCAGCCTACAGGGAGAGGACGGCTACACCTTC TRBJ1-2 - - 13 TRBV27
CAWSIQMNTEAFF TGTGCCTGGAGTATACAAATGAACACTGAAGCTTTCTTT TRBJ1-1 - - 13 TRBV30
CAIRRWDRSYEQYF TGTGCCATCCGACGTTGGGACAGGAGCTACGAGCAGTACTTC TRBJ2-7 TRBD1 - 14 TRBV27
CASSLSGGGPVREQFF TGTGCCAGCAGCTTATCCGGGGGAGGGCCGGTCAGGGAGCAGTTCTTC TRBJ2-1 TRBD2 - 16 TRBV7-9
CASSQDRAYDEQYF TGTGCCAGCAGCCAGGACAGGGCATATGACGAGCAGTACTTC TRBJ2-7 TRBD1 - 14 TRBV7-9
CASSSTSGESTGELFF TGCGCCAGCAGCTCGACTAGCGGGGAATCTACCGGGGAGCTGTTTTTT TRBJ2-2 TRBD2 - 16 TRBV5-1
CSVASSGGRMYEQYF TGCAGCGTTGCCTCTAGCGGGGGACGTATGTACGAGCAGTACTTC TRBJ2-7 TRBD2 - 15 TRBV29-1
CASTQTQDRVGYTF TGTGCCAGTACCCAAACTCAGGACAGGGTTGGCTACACCTTC TRBJ1-2 TRBD1 few 14 TRBV19
CASSYRLTGLQPQHF TGTGCCAGCAGTTATCGTCTGACAGGGCTTCAGCCCCAGCATTTT TRBJ1-5 TRBD1 - 15 TRBV28
CASSVVAGVVGELFF TGTGCCAGCAGCGTAGTCGCGGGAGTGGTCGGGGAGCTGTTTTTT TRBJ2-2 TRBD2 - 15 TRBV9
CASRSGTGGWGSNQPQHF TGTGCCAGCAGGTCCGGGACAGGGGGCTGGGGTAGCAATCAGCCCCAGCATTTT TRBJ1-5 TRBD1 - 18 TRBV28